The 26 T cell receptor beta chains presented below share a single source sample, sequenced in a study of response to subunit inactivated influenza vaccine. One entry per CDR3 protein results from TCRdb running MiXCR on the RT-PCR reads. The sample shows a few hundred thousand distinct CDR3 sequences, approximately 11% of them seen only once. Sequencing was performed on PBMCs from blood, taken roughly 45 days after vaccination. All receptors come from a man aged 50 to 60 who received an inactivated influenza vaccine.

This clonotype was detected only once. The J gene is TRBJ2-7, the V gene TRBV18; 8 bases map to TRBD1. The V and J ends lost 3 bases and 6 bases, in that order; junction bases with no gene match: 10. Germline V gene lookup returns CDR1 KGHSH and CDR2 LQKENI. This CDR3 region has 15 residues. CDR3 nucleotides: TGTGCCAGCTCACCGAGGCGGACAGGGACGGGCGAGCAGTACTTC. Translating gives CASSPRRTGTGEQYF.

This clonotype was seen ten or more times. The chain uses TRBV28 and TRBJ2-7, with D uncertain. With 5 bases removed from V and 2 bases from J, the gap between germline ends came to 16 bases. CDR3 length equals 15 residues. From germline, CDR1 is MDHEN and CDR2 SYDVKM. The DNA of the CDR3 is TGTGCCAGCAGTCCATCGAGTGCTAAAACCTACGAGCAGTACTTC. Its translation is CASSPSSAKTYEQYF.

This clonotype was found many times. This chain links TRBV7-9 with TRBJ2-3; the D is unclear. Per the germline V gene, CDR1 is SEHNR and CDR2 is FQNEAQ (reference sequence). V lost 2 bases and J 0 bases, leaving 6 bases between the germline ends. The CDR3 spans 14 residues. The CDR3 bases are TGTGCCAGCAGCTTATCTACTAGCACAGATACGCAGTATTTT. Its protein is CASSLSTSTDTQYF.

This clonotype was seen only a few times. The CDR3 bases are TGTGCCAGCAGCGCCTCATGGGAGCAGTACTTC. It codes for CASSASWEQYF. The chain joins TRBV7-9 to TRBJ2-7; D ambiguous. Germline V gives CDR1 SEHNR, CDR2 FQNEAQ (reference sequence). This CDR3 has 11 amino acids. V lost 5 bases and J 7 bases, leaving 9 bases between the germline ends.

This rearrangement joins TRBV5-1 to TRBJ2-4; D might be TRBD1 (6 bases). CDR3 length: 14 amino acids. The germline V and J ends were trimmed by 3 bases and 3 bases, with 10 bases remaining between them. The germline V gene has CDR1 SGHRS and CDR2 YFSETQ. CDR3 in amino acids: CASSYRTDKNIQYF. The CDR3 region has the DNA TGCGCCAGCAGCTACCGGACAGACAAAAACATTCAGTACTTC.

The V and J genes are TRBV10-3 and TRBJ2-7, with 14 positions matching TRBD2. CDR1 is ENHRY, CDR2 SYGVKD, per germline. The V segment lost 10 bases and the J segment 5 bases; nucleotides outside the gene matches: 13. The CDR3 covers 16 residues. This chain's CDR3 is CATTGTSGRRSNEQYF. CDR3 sequence (DNA): TGTGCCACCACCGGGACTAGCGGGAGACGGAGCAACGAGCAGTACTTC.

This clonotype showed up many times. J is TRBJ1-2 and V is TRBV20-1; D uncertain. Germline V CDR1 and CDR2: DFQATT, SNEGSKA (reference sequence). The length of the CDR3 is 12 residues. V lost 6 bases and J lost 4, with 12 bases in between. The CDR3, as DNA: TGCAGTGCCGCCGACATAGCCTATGGCTACACCTTC. Translation: CSAADIAYGYTF.

This clonotype has a handful of counts. The chain carries TRBV7-2 and TRBJ1-5; TRBD1 agrees at 7 bases. V trimming: 3 bases; J trimming: 0 bases; junction bases outside the gene matches: 2. The CDR3 covers 15 residues. CDR1 is SGHTA, CDR2 FQGNSA, per germline. CDR3 sequence reads: CASSLTGISNQPQHF. The CDR3 DNA reads TGTGCCAGCAGCTTGACAGGGATTAGCAATCAGCCCCAGCATTTT.

This chain links TRBV7-2 with TRBJ1-6, with D possibly matching TRBD1 (6 bases). The CDR3 has 15 residues. In germline, CDR1 is SGHTA, CDR2 FQGNSA. V gave up 0 bases and J gave up 10 bases, with 13 bases separating them. This chain's CDR3 is CASSLAWTDGSPLHF. CDR3 in DNA: TGTGCCAGCAGCTTAGCTTGGACAGACGGATCACCCCTCCACTTT.

This clonotype was observed a few times. This chain's CDR3 is CASSDGAGAAKNIQYF. The CDR3 DNA follows: TGTGCCAGCAGTGACGGTGCGGGGGCAGCCAAAAACATTCAGTACTTC. J is TRBJ2-4 and V is TRBV6-4, with D possibly TRBD2 on 7 matching bases. The CDR3 has 16 amino acids. Trimming removed 2 bases from V and 0 bases from J, with 11 bases in between. CDR1 is MRHNA, CDR2 SNTAGT, per germline.

This clonotype was observed a handful of times. J is TRBJ2-1 and V is TRBV3-1, with unresolved D. CDR3 length: 15 amino acids. Between the trimmed V and J ends, which lost 5 bases and 7 bases, there was a span of 18 bases. From germline, CDR1 is LGHDT and CDR2 YNNKEL (reference sequence). In DNA form, the CDR3 reads TGTGCCAGCAGCTCTCGAGACCAAAAGGGTAATGAGCAGTTCTTC. It codes for CASSSRDQKGNEQFF.

This clonotype was detected a few times. The genes are TRBV29-1 and TRBJ2-1; no definite D call. V lost 0 bases and J 3 bases, leaving 9 bases between the germline ends. The CDR3 loop spans 14 amino acids. CDR1 is SQVTM, CDR2 ANQGSEA, per germline. The CDR3: CSVEDRRDYNEQFF. In DNA form, the CDR3 reads TGCAGCGTTGAAGATCGGCGCGACTACAATGAGCAGTTCTTC.

This clonotype appeared many times. This chain connects TRBV11-2 to TRBJ2-3, with D maybe TRBD2 (5 bases). CDR1 is SGHAT and CDR2 is FQNNGV in the germline V gene. The CDR3 covers 12 residues. Trimming left V 5 bases short and J 5 bases short, with 8 bases between. CDR3 loop: CASSHSVDTQYF. CDR3 bases: TGTGCCAGCAGCCATAGCGTAGATACGCAGTATTTT.

This clonotype has only a few counts. The rearrangement uses TRBV7-9 and TRBJ2-2; perhaps TRBD1 as D (5 bases). Per germline, CDR1 SEHNR and CDR2 FQNEAQ (reference sequence). The CDR3 loop spans 16 amino acids. The V end was cut by 5 bases, the J end by 4 bases, with 17 bases between. The CDR3 sequence is CASSREVRALTGELFF. DNA for the CDR3: TGTGCCAGCAGCCGTGAGGTCAGGGCCCTCACCGGGGAGCTGTTTTTT. Using reference TRBV7-9 and TRBJ2-2 for the parts outside the CDR3, the full variable domain is DTGVSQNPRHKITKRGQNVTFRCDPISEHNRLYWYRQTLGQGPEFLTYFQNEAQLEKSRLLSDRFSAERPKGSFSTLEIQRTEQGDSAMYLCASSREVRALTGELFFGEGSRLTVL.

This clonotype was seen more than once but under ten times. The CDR3: CASSQGTGKAEPFF. CDR3 coding DNA: TGTGCCAGCAGCCAAGGGACAGGGAAAGCCGAACCGTTCTTC. This chain uses TRBV14 with TRBJ2-1, with TRBD1 identical over 8 bases. Germline CDR1 reads SGHDN; CDR2 reads FVKESK. The CDR3 spans 14 residues. The trim removed 1 base at V and 15 bases at J, leaving 11 bases unmatched. Based on the CDR3 plus reference TRBV14 and TRBJ2-1, the full variable domain is EAGVTQFPSHSVIEKGQTVTLRCDPISGHDNLYWYRRVMGKEIKFLLHFVKESKQDESGMPNNRFLAERTGGTYSTLKVQPAELEDSGVYFCASSQGTGKAEPFFGPGTRLTVL.

CDR3 sequence: CASSEEPWTDNYGYTF. In DNA, the CDR3 is TGCGCCAGCAGCGAGGAGCCCTGGACGGATAACTATGGCTACACCTTC. V usage is TRBV5-1 and J usage is TRBJ1-2; D uncertain. CDR3 length: 16 amino acids. Germline CDR1 is SGHRS and CDR2 is YFSETQ. Trimming left V 4 bases short and J 1 base short, with 17 bases between.

This clonotype was counted a few times. The rearrangement uses TRBV10-1 and TRBJ1-1; perhaps TRBD1 as D (6 bases). V lost 0 bases to trimming and J lost 0 bases, with 8 bases between them. Germline V lookup: CDR1 WNHNN, CDR2 SYGVQD (reference sequence). The CDR3 extends over 15 amino acids. Here the CDR3 DNA reads TGCGCCAGCAGTGAGTCAAACAGGGTGAACACTGAAGCTTTCTTT. Its translation: CASSESNRVNTEAFF.

The table lists this clonotype with a few counts. This chain connects TRBV20-1 to TRBJ2-3, with 9 bases lining up with TRBD2. Germline V lookup: CDR1 DFQATT, CDR2 SNEGSKA (reference sequence). V lost 3 bases and J lost 0; bases outside the gene matches: 7. This CDR3 comprises 16 residues. CDR3 loop: CSASGASGTSTDTQYF. The CDR3 nucleotides are TGCAGTGCTAGTGGTGCTAGCGGGACTAGCACAGATACGCAGTATTTT.

This clonotype was detected only a few times. The rearrangement links TRBV20-1 to TRBJ2-7; D is possibly TRBD2 (6 bases). The CDR3 has 13 residues. Germline CDR1 DFQATT, CDR2 SNEGSKA (reference sequence). With 7 bases removed from V and 7 bases from J, the gap between germline ends came to 20 bases. CDR3 loop: CSGAGILGVEQYF. The CDR3 DNA follows: TGCAGTGGAGCGGGTATCCTAGGGGTAGAGCAGTACTTC.

This clonotype turned up a few times. This rearrangement joins TRBV14 to TRBJ2-1, with 8 bases lining up with TRBD2. The CDR3 is made up of 17 amino acids. Germline loops: CDR1 SGHDN, CDR2 FVKESK. The V segment lost 0 bases and the J segment 5 bases; nucleotides outside the gene matches: 9. CDR3 bases: TGTGCCAGCAGCCAAGATCAGGGACTAGGGCCCCACAATGAGCAGTTCTTC. It codes for CASSQDQGLGPHNEQFF.

This chain links TRBV20-1 with TRBJ2-2; 8 nucleotides line up with TRBD1. The germline CDR1 and CDR2 sequences are DFQATT and SNEGSKA (reference sequence). This CDR3 spans 16 amino acids. V was clipped by 0 bases and J by 7 bases; unmatched bases: 10. DNA for the CDR3: TGCAGTGCTAGAGACAGACAGGGGCGATACGGCGGGGAGCTGTTTTTT. Translating gives CSARDRQGRYGGELFF.

This rearrangement joins TRBV10-3 to TRBJ2-3, with D unresolved. This CDR3 is 14 amino acids long. V was cut by 5 bases and J by 2 bases, with 11 bases left in between. The germline CDR1 and CDR2 sequences are ENHRY and SYGVKD. This CDR3 is CAISPADPTDTQYF. The CDR3 nucleotides are TGTGCCATCAGTCCGGCGGACCCCACAGATACGCAGTATTTT.

The V gene is TRBV29-1, the J gene TRBJ2-7; 7 bases are a match to TRBD2. Per germline, CDR1 SQVTM and CDR2 ANQGSEA. The J segment lost 0 bases and the V segment lost 6 bases, leaving 8 bases of the junction unmatched. The CDR3 runs to 14 residues. The DNA for the CDR3 is TGCAGCGTCGTAGAGGGAGGGACCTCCTACGAGCAGTACTTC. Protein: CSVVEGGTSYEQYF.

This clonotype showed up just a few times. DNA for the CDR3: TGTGCCAGCAGCTGGGGATTCTCCTACGAGCAGTACTTC. Its translation: CASSWGFSYEQYF. V gene TRBV5-5 combines with J gene TRBJ2-7; D is unresolved. Germline-derived CDR1 and CDR2 are SGHKS and YYEKEE (reference sequence). V was cut by 3 bases and J by 0 bases, with 7 bases left in between. The CDR3 has 13 amino acids.

This clonotype was seen only a few times. The chain links TRBV6-2 or TRBV6-3 to TRBJ1-5, with a possible D match to TRBD1 (6 bases). Looked up from germline, CDR1 is MNHEY and CDR2 is SVGEGT. The CDR3 covers 14 residues. Trimming took off 5 bases at V and 6 bases at J, with 14 bases between the two ends. CDR3 in DNA: TGTGCCAGCAGTACCCCCGGAGGGGGTCAGCCCCAGCATTTT. Translation gives CASSTPGGGQPQHF.

This chain joins TRBV6-2 or TRBV6-3 and TRBJ2-4, with 10 nucleotides matching TRBD1. This CDR3 region has 14 residues. Per the germline V gene, CDR1 is MNHEY and CDR2 is SVGEGT. The V segment lost 7 bases and the J segment 8 bases; nucleotides outside the gene matches: 8. DNA of the CDR3: TGTGCCAGCACCGAGGGACAGGGGACGGACATTCAGTACTTC. This sequence encodes CASTEGQGTDIQYF.